A selection of T cell receptor beta chains follows, all from one sample in a study of blood T cell repertoires in COVID-19. Data came from immunoSEQ multiplex PCR; TCRdb stores just in-frame clones and leaves some out. The sample records 180,000 or so clones, approximately 80% being singletons. Material for sequencing was PBMCs or T cells enriched from blood (not recorded which). The source is a man aged 50-60 years who had recovered from COVID-19. Each CDR3 is given with its conserved first and last residue.

v_gene: TRBV9
len: 13
j_gene: TRBJ2-5
CDR3aa: CASTGGGQETQYF

v_gene: TRBV11-2
len: 17
j_gene: TRBJ1-4
CDR3aa: CASSQGGTGGAYEKLFF

v_gene: TRBV7-2
len: 12
j_gene: TRBJ2-3
CDR3aa: CASSLVQDTQYF

v_gene: TRBV5-1
len: 15
j_gene: TRBJ2-5
CDR3aa: CASTLAGGPLETQYF

v_gene: TRBV7-2
len: 15
j_gene: TRBJ2-7
CDR3aa: CTSSFDSLDPYEQYF

v_gene: TRBV27
len: 16
j_gene: TRBJ2-7
CDR3aa: CASSWASGRRIHEQYF

v_gene: TRBV16
len: 13
j_gene: TRBJ1-5
CDR3aa: CASSQSADQPQHF

v_gene: TRBV6-5
len: 13
j_gene: TRBJ2-5
CDR3aa: CASRKQIQETQYF

v_gene: TRBV6-6
len: 13
j_gene: TRBJ2-3
CDR3aa: CASSARVADTQYF

v_gene: TRBV10-3
len: 14
j_gene: TRBJ2-7
CDR3aa: CAIRDSWSLYEQYF

v_gene: TRBV6-5
len: 14
j_gene: TRBJ2-5
CDR3aa: CASSYSTIGETQYF

v_gene: TRBV19
len: 15
j_gene: TRBJ2-1
CDR3aa: CASRAGTSDYNEQFF

v_gene: TRBV11-3
len: 13
j_gene: TRBJ1-1
CDR3aa: CASSLSQGTEAFF

v_gene: TRBV27
len: 9
j_gene: TRBJ2-7
CDR3aa: CASSLLRYF

v_gene: TRBV21-1
len: 16
j_gene: TRBJ2-2
CDR3aa: CASTRNRVANTGELFF

v_gene: TRBV29-1
len: 13
j_gene: TRBJ2-5
CDR3aa: CSVAASLVETQYF

v_gene: TRBV18
len: 14
j_gene: TRBJ2-7
CDR3aa: CASSPRQNSYEQYF

v_gene: TRBV2
len: 13
j_gene: TRBJ1-2
CDR3aa: CASSTVPNYGYTF

v_gene: TRBV19
len: 16
j_gene: TRBJ2-1
CDR3aa: CASKQTPSSPYNEQFF

v_gene: TRBV3-1/TRBV3-2
len: 15
j_gene: TRBJ1-3
CDR3aa: CASSQTQGLRNTIYF

v_gene: TRBV5-4
len: 15
j_gene: TRBJ2-1
CDR3aa: CASSLGLAGGNEQFF

v_gene: TRBV5-1
len: 14
j_gene: TRBJ1-4
CDR3aa: CASSLQDREGKLFF